The text below deals with one T cell receptor (beta chain). Methods used by the authors: Amplified reference gene primers provided the basis for estimating nucleated cell counts. Data came from immunoSEQ multiplex PCR; TCRdb stores just in-frame clones and leaves some out. Clone size and the V and J calls come from that table; the DNA yielded D and trimming. The sample gives 150,000 to 200,000 clones, less than 90% of which show up once; around 21% is in the top ten. The source of the sample is a study of blood T cell repertoires in COVID-19. For the study at large: The study drew acute and convalescent COVID-19 samples from the United States, Italy and Spain. Sources were T cells, B-cell-depleted T cells, or PBMCs; the material itself was cDNA or gDNA.

The specimen sequenced was peripheral blood. The sequence was obtained from a man between 65 and 85 years old with active or convalescent COVID-19.

The CDR3 DNA follows: TGTGCCAGCAGCTTAGGACAGGGGGCACGGGAGACCCAGTACTTC. Protein sequence: CASSLGQGARETQYF. This sequence joins TRBV7-9 and TRBJ2-5, with TRBD1 matching over 10 bases. This CDR3 is built from 15 residues. Germline CDR1 is SEHNR and CDR2 is FQNEAQ (reference sequence). V gave up 1 base and J gave up 5 bases; unmatched junction bases: 4.